Following are 21 T cell receptor beta chains from one sample sequenced in a study of OX40 agonist ivuxolimab in advanced cancers. Sequencing was performed with immunoSEQ multiplex PCR; in TCRdb, only in-frame clones are kept and a portion is missing. Here the sample spans roughly 70,000 clones, approximately 90% being singletons. Sequenced here: CD4+ or CD8+ T cells sorted from blood, sampled in a trial of the OX40 agonist ivuxolimab. These receptor sequences come from an adult with an advanced solid tumor such as melanoma, head and neck, liver or kidney cancer.

The V and J genes are TRBV29-1 and TRBJ1-2; a possible D gene is TRBD1 (5 bases). The germline V gene has CDR1 SQVTM and CDR2 ANQGSEA. The V end lost 1 base, the J end lost 9 bases, and 15 bases lay between the germline ends. The CDR3 has 13 residues. CDR3 nucleotide sequence: TGCAGCGTTGAAGTCGAGAGTTCAGGGCGCTACACCTTC. Protein: CSVEVESSGRYTF.

This clone was detected only once. The genes are TRBV5-6 and TRBJ2-7; D is possibly TRBD1 (6 bases). The CDR3 length is 13 residues. Trimming removed 7 bases at V and 0 bases at J, with 11 bases between. Germline V CDR1 and CDR2: SGHDT, YYEEEE. The CDR3 loop is CASETGNSYEQYF. DNA for the CDR3: TGTGCCAGCGAGACAGGCAACTCCTACGAGCAGTACTTC.

This rearrangement joins TRBV19 to TRBJ2-7, with 9 bases lining up with TRBD2. The V segment lost 6 bases and the J segment 5 bases; nucleotides outside the gene matches: 8. CDR1 and CDR2 (germline): LNHDA, SQIVND (reference sequence). The CDR3 extends over 14 amino acids. In DNA form, the CDR3 reads TGTGCCAGTAGACTCGGGGTAGCGGGAGACGAGCAGTACTTC. As protein: CASRLGVAGDEQYF.

V gene TRBV18 combines with J gene TRBJ2-7; no clear D gene. The V and J ends lost 0 bases and 0 bases respectively, with 15 bases between them. The CDR3 totals 17 residues. The V gene's germline CDR1 is KGHSH and CDR2 LQKENI. The CDR3 DNA follows: TGTGCCAGCTCACCACCGTCTAGAGCATTCGGCTCCTACGAGCAGTACTTC. Its translation: CASSPPSRAFGSYEQYF.

This clone turned up a few times. The CDR3 coding sequence is TGTGCCAGCAGTGAGTCGGGGGGCTCCTATGGCTACACCTTC. This codes for CASSESGGSYGYTF. The rearrangement links TRBV6-1 to TRBJ1-2; possible D gene TRBD1, 6 bases. The CDR3 spans 14 residues. The germline CDR1 and CDR2 sequences are MNHNS and SASEGT. The ends were cut back, 3 bases at V and 4 bases at J, with 12 bases in the middle.

The chain combines TRBV5-1 with TRBJ2-5; D not resolved. The CDR3 runs to 14 residues. Germline V CDR1 and CDR2: SGHRS, YFSETQ. V was trimmed by 0 bases and J by 2 bases, leaving 8 bases between them. The CDR3 coding sequence is TGCGCCAGCAGCTTGGTGGTACAGCAAGAGACCCAGTACTTC. It translates to CASSLVVQQETQYF.

V and J are TRBV29-1 and TRBJ2-5; D is undetermined. Gene TRBJ2-7 matches the end of the DNA better, so the J call may be wrong. The germline CDR1 and CDR2 sequences are SQVTM and ANQGSEA. The length of the CDR3 is 11 residues. The CDR3 reads CSVGHSYEQYF. For the CDR3, the DNA is TGCAGCGTTGGACACTCCTACGAGCAGTACTTC.

V is TRBV19 and J is TRBJ1-5, with TRBD1 matching 8 bases. With V trimmed by 4 bases and J by 5 bases, 7 bases remained unmatched. The CDR3 has 15 residues. CDR1 is LNHDA and CDR2 is SQIVND in the germline V gene (reference sequence). The CDR3 is CASSTRTGPYQPQHF. DNA for the CDR3: TGTGCCAGTAGTACCCGGACAGGGCCGTATCAGCCCCAGCATTTT.

The V gene is TRBV7-9, the J gene TRBJ1-2; perhaps TRBD1 as D (6 bases). V was clipped by 5 bases and J by 1 base, with 11 bases between them. Germline CDR1 SEHNR, CDR2 FQNEAQ (reference sequence). CDR3 length equals 14 residues. Here the CDR3 reads CASSPDSYNYGYTF. The CDR3 bases are TGTGCCAGCAGCCCGGACAGCTATAACTATGGCTACACCTTC.

This clone was counted only a few times. This chain links TRBV19 with TRBJ2-7; the D gene could be TRBD1 or TRBD2 (5 bases each). Per the germline V gene, CDR1 is LNHDA and CDR2 is SQIVND (reference sequence). V dropped 3 bases and J dropped 5 bases, with 14 bases sitting between them. The CDR3 contains 14 residues. The CDR3 reads CASSISRESHEQYF. The CDR3 nucleotides are TGTGCCAGTAGTATCTCCAGGGAGTCTCACGAGCAGTACTTC.

V gene TRBV2 combines with J gene TRBJ2-3, with 7 bases matching TRBD2. The CDR3 loop spans 15 amino acids. The germline CDR1 and CDR2 sequences are SNHLY and FYNNEI. The V and J ends lost 2 bases and 1 base, in that order; junction bases with no gene match: 3. This CDR3 reads CASSEQAGRTDTQYF. The CDR3 DNA follows: TGTGCCAGCAGTGAACAAGCGGGACGCACAGATACGCAGTATTTT.

This clone is a singleton in its sample. The chain joins TRBV5-1 to TRBJ2-1, with 9 bases identical to TRBD2. V was clipped by 0 bases and J by 6 bases; unmatched bases: 7. Germline values: CDR1 SGHRS, CDR2 YFSETQ. The CDR3 contains 16 residues. In DNA, the CDR3 is TGCGCCAGCAGCTTGGGTGTAGCGGGAGTAATCAATGAGCAGTTCTTC. Its translation is CASSLGVAGVINEQFF.

This chain uses TRBV6-4 with TRBJ2-3, with D perhaps matching TRBD2 (5 bases). In germline, CDR1 is MRHNA, CDR2 SNTAGT. V lost 4 bases and J 7 bases, leaving 21 bases between the germline ends. This CDR3 spans 16 amino acids. The DNA for the CDR3 is TGTGCCAGCAGTGCGACCTCGGCGGGCCCTGGAAATACGCAGTATTTT. This codes for CASSATSAGPGNTQYF.

The CDR3 loop is CSVESGSTDTQYF. The CDR3 DNA reads as TGCAGCGTTGAGAGCGGGAGCACAGATACGCAGTATTTT. The rearrangement links TRBV29-1 to TRBJ2-3; D perhaps matches TRBD2 (6 bases). Trimming cost V 3 bases and J 0 bases, with 7 bases left between them. The CDR3 length is 13 residues. CDR1 is SQVTM and CDR2 is ANQGSEA in the germline V gene.

The J gene is TRBJ2-3, the V gene TRBV5-1; 8 bases are a match to TRBD2. The ends lost 4 bases at V and 5 bases at J; junction bases unmatched: 9. Germline CDR1 reads SGHRS; CDR2 reads YFSETQ. The CDR3 is made up of 15 amino acids. The CDR3 DNA follows: TGCGCCAGCAGCGGAGGACGGGAGGGTTTAGATACGCAGTATTTT. This codes for CASSGGREGLDTQYF.

This clone was observed a single time. V and J are TRBV27 and TRBJ1-1; TRBD1 is a possible D gene (5 bases). V lost 3 bases and J 4 bases, leaving 12 bases between the germline ends. The germline V gene encodes CDR1 MNHEY and CDR2 SMNVEV (reference sequence). This CDR3 has 14 amino acids. This CDR3 reads CASSLERGGTEAFF. DNA for the CDR3: TGTGCCAGCAGTTTGGAAAGGGGAGGCACTGAAGCTTTCTTT.

There are a few counts of this clone. The rearrangement joins TRBV2 to TRBJ2-3, with 7 bases identical to TRBD2. V gave up 10 bases and J gave up 5 bases; unmatched junction bases: 15. Germline V gene lookup returns CDR1 SNHLY and CDR2 FYNNEI. The CDR3 consists of 15 residues. This CDR3 reads CATSLAGDRGDTQYF. The CDR3 DNA sequence: TGTGCCACCTCTCTCGCGGGAGATCGGGGAGATACGCAGTATTTT.

The chain couples TRBV11-3 to TRBJ2-1; possible D gene TRBD2, 6 bases. CDR3 length: 13 residues. CDR1 and CDR2 (germline): SGHNT, YENEEA. Trimming stripped 2 bases from V and 8 bases from J, with 10 bases between. The CDR3 is CASSLLSGYEQFF. The CDR3 coding sequence is TGTGCCAGCAGCTTACTAAGCGGGTATGAGCAGTTCTTC.

The chain has TRBV10-3 and TRBJ2-2; maybe TRBD1 (5 bases). Trimming pared 0 bases from V and 3 bases from J, leaving 5 bases between. The CDR3 extends over 14 amino acids. Germline CDR1 ENHRY, CDR2 SYGVKD. This CDR3 reads CAISESTDTGELFF. In DNA, the CDR3 is TGTGCCATCAGTGAGTCGACAGACACCGGGGAGCTGTTTTTT.

The rearrangement uses TRBV5-1 and TRBJ2-5, with a tentative D call TRBD2 (5 bases). Germline CDR1 SGHRS, CDR2 YFSETQ. Trimming removed 4 bases at V and 5 bases at J, with 15 bases between. The CDR3 contains 14 residues. The CDR3 coding sequence is TGCGCCAGCAGCAACGGGGAGTGGCCTGAGACCCAGTACTTC. Amino acids: CASSNGEWPETQYF.

The chain links TRBV28 to TRBJ2-7, with 7 bases identical to TRBD1. This CDR3 contains 15 residues. The trim removed 6 bases at V and 5 bases at J, leaving 13 bases unmatched. Germline CDR1 and CDR2: MDHEN and SYDVKM. For the CDR3, the DNA is TGTGCCAGCAGGGGGCCCCAGGGGGTAGGGGACGAGCAGTACTTC. It translates to CASRGPQGVGDEQYF.